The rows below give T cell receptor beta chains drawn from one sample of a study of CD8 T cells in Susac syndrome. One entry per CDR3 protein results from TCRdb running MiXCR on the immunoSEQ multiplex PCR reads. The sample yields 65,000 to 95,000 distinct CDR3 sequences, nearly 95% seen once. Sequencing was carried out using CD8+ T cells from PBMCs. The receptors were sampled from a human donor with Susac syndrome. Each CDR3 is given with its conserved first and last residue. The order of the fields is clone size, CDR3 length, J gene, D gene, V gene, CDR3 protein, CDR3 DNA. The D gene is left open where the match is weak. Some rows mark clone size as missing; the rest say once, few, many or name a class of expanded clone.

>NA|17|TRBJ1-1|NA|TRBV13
CASSLGRRDWGNTEAFF
TGTGCCAGCAGCTTAGGTCGTAGAGACTGGGGGAACACTGAAGCTTTCTTT
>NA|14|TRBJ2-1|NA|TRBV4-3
CASSQETSYNEQFF
TGCGCCAGCAGCCAAGAAACCAGCTACAATGAGCAGTTCTTC
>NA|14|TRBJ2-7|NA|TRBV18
CASSPADGNYEQYF
TGTGCCAGCTCACCAGCGGACGGAAACTACGAGCAGTACTTC
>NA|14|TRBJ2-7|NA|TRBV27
CASSSGGQTYEQYF
TGTGCCAGCAGCTCCGGGGGACAGACCTACGAGCAGTACTTC
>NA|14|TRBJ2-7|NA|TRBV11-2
CASSSGAVLYEQYF
TGTGCCAGCAGCTCGGGGGCGGTTCTCTACGAGCAGTACTTC
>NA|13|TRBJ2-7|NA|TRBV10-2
CASSMRTPYEQYF
TGCGCCAGCAGCATGAGGACCCCCTACGAGCAGTACTTC
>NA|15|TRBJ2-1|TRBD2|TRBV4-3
CASSPTSGAYNEQFF
TGCGCCAGCAGCCCAACTAGCGGCGCCTACAATGAGCAGTTCTTC
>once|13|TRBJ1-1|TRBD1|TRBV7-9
CASSRTGDTEAFF
TGTGCCAGCAGCCGGACAGGGGACACTGAAGCTTTCTTT
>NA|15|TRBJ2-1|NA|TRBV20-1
CSAPPGLASYNEQFF
TGCAGTGCCCCCCCGGGGCTAGCGTCGTACAATGAGCAGTTCTTC
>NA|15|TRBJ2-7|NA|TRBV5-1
CASSGWRTGTYEQYF
TGCGCCAGCAGCGGATGGAGGACGGGAACCTACGAGCAGTACTTC
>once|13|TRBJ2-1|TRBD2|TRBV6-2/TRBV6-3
CASRTGTSSEQFF
TGTGCCAGCAGAACCGGGACTAGTAGCGAGCAGTTCTTC